The 6 T cell receptor beta chains in this list originate from one sample, sequenced in a study of T cell responses to AZD1222 COVID-19 vaccine. The protocol was immunoSEQ multiplex PCR, while the TCRdb copy is restricted to in-frame clones and leaves out a portion. The data show some 140,000 clones, around nine tenths seen once. Here the sequenced sample was peripheral blood, taken on day 0 of AZD1222 vaccination. The receptors come from an adult in good health.

This sequence joins TRBV28 and TRBJ1-1, with D hard to call. V was cut by 7 bases and J by 1 base, with 19 bases left in between. Germline CDR1 reads MDHEN; CDR2 reads SYDVKM. This CDR3 comprises 16 residues. The CDR3 protein is CASTPVGGGENTEAFF. CDR3 coding DNA: TGTGCCAGCACCCCGGTGGGTGGTGGTGAGAACACTGAAGCTTTCTTT.

CDR3 protein: CASSLAQVLAKNIQYF. The CDR3 DNA reads TGTGCCAGCAGCTTGGCTCAGGTACTAGCCAAAAACATTCAGTACTTC. The chain employs TRBV5-6 and TRBJ2-4; D gene ambiguous. The CDR3 runs to 16 residues. The V end was cut by 0 bases, the J end by 0 bases, with 10 bases between. Germline V gene data show CDR1 as SGHDT and CDR2 as YYEEEE.

The gene calls are TRBV28 and TRBJ2-1, with D perhaps TRBD1 (6 bases). The germline gives CDR1 MDHEN, CDR2 SYDVKM. V was trimmed by 7 bases and J by 1 base, leaving 11 bases between them. This CDR3 comprises 14 residues. This CDR3 is CASKTRGSYNEQFF. DNA of the CDR3: TGTGCCAGCAAAACTAGGGGGTCCTACAATGAGCAGTTCTTC.

The chain uses TRBV7-2 and TRBJ1-1, with D possibly TRBD1 on 6 matching bases. Per germline, CDR1 SGHTA and CDR2 FQGNSA. V was trimmed by 1 base and J by 11 bases, leaving 11 bases between them. The CDR3 is 12 residues long. DNA of the CDR3: TGTGCCAGCAGCTTAGACAGGGCAGGGGCTTTCTTT. Its protein is CASSLDRAGAFF.

This chain connects TRBV7-7 to TRBJ1-1; maybe TRBD1 (6 bases). The germline CDR1 and CDR2 sequences are SSHAT and FNYEAQ (reference sequence). CDR3 length equals 19 residues. The V gene lost 1 base and the J gene lost 4 bases, with 25 bases spanning the gap. CDR3 residues: CASSLDGIRMYRVGTEAFF. The CDR3 region has the DNA TGTGCCAGCAGCTTAGATGGGATTCGTATGTACAGGGTAGGCACTGAAGCTTTCTTT.

The J gene is TRBJ2-2, the V gene TRBV3-1 (or the pseudogene TRBV3-2); 10 nucleotides match TRBD1. This CDR3 comprises 16 residues. The germline CDR1 and CDR2 sequences are LGHDT and YNNKEL (reference sequence). V was pared by 1 base and J by 5 bases, with 4 bases of the junction left unmatched. The CDR3 DNA sequence: TGTGCCAGCAGCCAAGTCAAGGGACAGGGGACCGGGGAGCTGTTTTTT. Translating gives CASSQVKGQGTGELFF.